This entry lists 22 T cell receptor beta chains sequenced from one sample in a study of CD4 T cells in relation to SARS-CoV-2 and coronaviruses (TCRdb year 2021). The library was obtained by the immunoSEQ multiplex PCR assay. The table comes from immuneACCESS by way of TCRdb, which keeps in-frame sequences with V and J called. Part of the clones is missing from these tables; in studies checked, under half for an unresolved V gene and the rest for unknown reasons. The sample table lists about 21,000 clones, roughly 79% of them with a count of one. Jointly, the top ten make up roughly a sixth of the sample. CD4+ T cells from unexposed donors were collected before the COVID-19 pandemic (2011-2018). After around ten days of culture, CD4+ T cells were isolated with the EasySep CD4+ T cell isolation kit. These receptors' targets are unknown. Sequencing used CD4+ T cells from PBMCs, cultured in vitro. The receptors derive from a human donor in good health.

The V and J genes are TRBV6-4 and TRBJ2-2; TRBD1 matches at 11 bases. The germline V gene encodes CDR1 MRHNA and CDR2 SNTAGT. Unmatched junction bases numbered 0, after V lost 6 bases and J lost 3 bases. The CDR3 loop spans 14 amino acids. This CDR3 reads CASRGQGDTGELFF. The CDR3 DNA is TGTGCCAGCAGGGGACAGGGGGACACCGGGGAGCTGTTTTTT.

V gene TRBV11-2 combines with J gene TRBJ1-1; D is unresolved. V dropped 1 base and J dropped 5 bases, with 11 bases sitting between them. The length of the CDR3 is 14 residues. Germline lookup yields CDR1 SGHAT and CDR2 FQNNGV. The CDR3 coding sequence is TGTGCCAGCAGCTTAGCGTTCCAAGTAACTGAAGCTTTCTTT. This codes for CASSLAFQVTEAFF.

This chain uses TRBV5-1 with TRBJ2-2, with D unclear. In germline, CDR1 is SGHRS, CDR2 YFSETQ. Trimming took 1 base from V and 7 from J, leaving 11 bases between them. The CDR3 loop spans 14 amino acids. The CDR3 protein is CASSLMQAVGELFF. In DNA form, the CDR3 reads TGCGCCAGCAGCTTGATGCAGGCCGTCGGGGAGCTGTTTTTT. The full variable domain, in which reference TRBV5-1 and TRBJ2-2 provide the parts outside the CDR3, is KAGVTQTPRYLIKTRGQQVTLSCSPISGHRSVSWYQQTPGQGLQFLFEYFSETQRNKGNFPGRFSGRQFSNSRSEMNVSTLELGDSALYLCASSLMQAVGELFFGEGSRLTVL.

The rearrangement uses TRBV4-1 and TRBJ2-3; 7 positions match TRBD2. This CDR3 contains 14 residues. Germline CDR1 MGHRA, CDR2 YSYEKL. The junction had 1 base not matched to a gene; V was cut back by 4 bases and J by 0 bases. CDR3 bases: TGCGCCAGCAGCCGCGGGGGAAGCACAGATACGCAGTATTTT. Its translation is CASSRGGSTDTQYF.

The V and J genes are TRBV5-1 and TRBJ1-1, with TRBD1 as a possible D gene (5 bases). Germline CDR1 is SGHRS and CDR2 is YFSETQ. The CDR3 contains 13 residues. The V gene lost 5 bases and the J gene lost 1 base, with 9 bases spanning the gap. Here the CDR3 DNA reads TGCGCCAGCAGGCCTCAGGGGAACACTGAAGCTTTCTTT. Amino acid sequence: CASRPQGNTEAFF. The full variable domain, in which reference TRBV5-1 and TRBJ1-1 provide the parts outside the CDR3, is KAGVTQTPRYLIKTRGQQVTLSCSPISGHRSVSWYQQTPGQGLQFLFEYFSETQRNKGNFPGRFSGRQFSNSRSEMNVSTLELGDSALYLCASRPQGNTEAFFGQGTRLTVV.

This chain uses TRBV5-1 with TRBJ2-5; perhaps D is TRBD1 or TRBD2 (5 bases each). The CDR3 runs to 14 residues. Germline values: CDR1 SGHRS, CDR2 YFSETQ. V was cut by 5 bases and J by 1 base, with 12 bases left in between. The CDR3 sequence is CASRVSGTQETQYF. The CDR3 DNA follows: TGCGCCAGCAGAGTCTCAGGGACCCAAGAGACCCAGTACTTC.

The genes are TRBV12-5 and TRBJ2-3; D is undetermined. The ends were cut back, 3 bases at V and 6 bases at J, with 7 bases in the middle. The CDR3 spans 12 residues. Germline CDR1 LGHNT, CDR2 FRNRAP. CDR3 loop: CASGLTADTQYF. For the CDR3, the DNA is TGTGCTAGTGGTTTAACTGCGGATACGCAGTATTTT.

The chain employs TRBV3-1 (or the pseudogene TRBV3-2) and TRBJ2-1; TRBD2 agrees at 9 bases. Unmatched junction bases numbered 2, after V lost 3 bases and J lost 2 bases. CDR1 is LGHDT and CDR2 is YNNKEL in the germline V gene (reference sequence). This CDR3 has 15 amino acids. The CDR3 loop reads CASSQASGAYNEQFF. The CDR3 coding sequence is TGTGCCAGCAGCCAGGCTAGCGGGGCCTACAATGAGCAGTTCTTC.

This clone was seen a few times. V gene TRBV6-5 combines with J gene TRBJ1-1; no clear D. The germline gives CDR1 MNHEY, CDR2 SVGAGI. Trimming took off 2 bases at V and 4 bases at J, with 11 bases between the two ends. The CDR3 totals 14 residues. CDR3 in amino acids: CASSYTTGSTEAFF. The CDR3 coding sequence is TGTGCCAGCAGTTACACAACGGGGAGCACTGAAGCTTTCTTT.

The chain uses TRBV30 and TRBJ1-2; D is unclear. Trimming pared 2 bases from V and 2 bases from J, leaving 9 bases between. This CDR3 has 13 amino acids. Germline lookup yields CDR1 GTSNPN and CDR2 SVGIG (reference sequence). The CDR3 sequence is CAWSPPVNYGYTF. In nucleotides, the CDR3 is TGTGCCTGGAGTCCACCGGTCAACTATGGCTACACCTTC.

The chain joins TRBV10-3 to TRBJ2-1; a weak D match, TRBD2 (5 bases). The V and J ends lost 7 bases and 15 bases respectively, with 16 bases between them. The CDR3 runs 11 residues. Germline CDR1 reads ENHRY; CDR2 reads SYGVKD. CDR3 bases: TGTGCCATCACGTCAGACATGAGCGGGTTCTTC. It encodes CAITSDMSGFF.

The chain uses TRBV30 and TRBJ2-7, with 9 bases aligning to TRBD2. Germline CDR1 is GTSNPN and CDR2 is SVGIG (reference sequence). With V trimmed by 7 bases and J by 4 bases, 11 bases remained unmatched. The CDR3 sequence is 14 residues long. The CDR3, as DNA: TGTGCCTCGGCTGTGGCGGGAGGGTTTTACGAGCAGTACTTC. This codes for CASAVAGGFYEQYF.

The count of this clone is one. The V gene is TRBV18, the J gene TRBJ1-2; 7 bases map to TRBD1. Unmatched junction bases numbered 18, after V lost 3 bases and J lost 8 bases. CDR1 and CDR2 (germline): KGHSH, LQKENI. There are 17 residues in the CDR3. The CDR3 DNA reads as TGTGCCAGCTCACCTCCTAACCAGGGGGATTCGGGTATAGGCTACACCTTC. Translated, it gives CASSPPNQGDSGIGYTF.

The rearrangement links TRBV5-5 to TRBJ2-7; D is ambiguous. V was shortened by 0 bases and J by 2 bases, with 15 bases between the two germline ends. The CDR3 is 16 residues long. CDR1 and CDR2 from the germline V gene are SGHKS and YYEKEE (reference sequence). The CDR3 spells CASSLGTPWATYEQYF. DNA of the CDR3: TGTGCCAGCAGCTTGGGGACCCCATGGGCCACCTACGAGCAGTACTTC.

J is TRBJ2-2 and V is TRBV28, with a weak D call TRBD1 (6 bases). The ends were cut back, 6 bases at V and 5 bases at J, with 13 bases in the middle. Per germline, CDR1 MDHEN and CDR2 SYDVKM. The CDR3 runs 14 residues. The CDR3 reads CASSTGTPTGELFF. The DNA for the CDR3 is TGTGCCAGCAGCACTGGGACACCAACCGGGGAGCTGTTTTTT.

The chain links TRBV11-2 to TRBJ1-6; possibly TRBD1 for D (5 bases). This CDR3 is 18 amino acids long. V lost 3 bases to trimming and J lost 6 bases, with 21 bases between them. Germline values: CDR1 SGHAT, CDR2 FQNNGV. CDR3 nucleotides: TGTGCCAGCAGCTTGCCTCGGACCGGGACGGCCCTTAATTCACCCCTCCACTTT. Amino acid sequence: CASSLPRTGTALNSPLHF.

This clone was counted between two and nine times. This sequence joins TRBV9 and TRBJ1-2, with D possibly matching TRBD1 (6 bases). Germline V gives CDR1 SGDLS, CDR2 YYNGEE. The V and J ends lost 5 bases and 7 bases respectively, with 21 bases between them. The CDR3 is 15 residues long. CDR3 amino acids: CASRGGFSGEGGYTF. CDR3 DNA sequence: TGTGCCAGCAGGGGTGGTTTTTCAGGGGAAGGTGGCTACACCTTC.

V and J are TRBV10-1 and TRBJ2-7; 7 bases fit TRBD2. The germline V gene has CDR1 WNHNN and CDR2 SYGVQD (reference sequence). Trimming took 4 bases from V and 2 from J; bases not matched to a gene: 8. The CDR3 runs 15 residues. CDR3 nucleotides: TGCGCCAGCAGTGTGGATCCGGGACTACCCTACGAGCAGTACTTC. The encoded protein is CASSVDPGLPYEQYF.

The chain combines TRBV3-1 (or the pseudogene TRBV3-2) with TRBJ2-7; D might be TRBD1 or TRBD2, each matching 7 bases. V was pared by 4 bases and J by 10 bases, with 23 bases between. CDR1 LGHDT and CDR2 YNNKEL come from the germline V gene (reference sequence). CDR3 length equals 15 residues. The CDR3 DNA follows: TGTGCCAGCAGCCCGCAGGGGGGGGGTACGGCTTTCCAGTACTTC. Protein product: CASSPQGGGTAFQYF.

The V and J genes are TRBV3-1 (or the pseudogene TRBV3-2) and TRBJ2-5, with D unresolved. CDR1 LGHDT and CDR2 YNNKEL come from the germline V gene (reference sequence). V lost 4 bases and J lost 1, with 4 bases in between. This CDR3 has 12 residues. CDR3 residues: CASSRIQETQYF. Here the CDR3 DNA reads TGTGCCAGCAGCCGGATCCAAGAGACCCAGTACTTC.

CDR3 residues: CASSYDDTGVGKTQYF. The CDR3 nucleotides read TGTGCCAGCAGTTACGATGACACAGGGGTGGGGAAGACCCAGTACTTC. The J gene is TRBJ2-5, the V gene TRBV6-6; 7 bases map to TRBD1. V dropped 2 bases and J dropped 6; count of bases not matched to a gene: 12. The germline V gene encodes CDR1 MNHNY and CDR2 SVGAGI (reference sequence). The CDR3 covers 16 residues.

The chain uses TRBV7-8 and TRBJ2-3; D not certain. The CDR3 covers 16 residues. Between the trimmed V and J ends, which lost 0 bases and 2 bases, there was a span of 12 bases. Germline V CDR1 and CDR2: SGHVS, FQNEAQ. This CDR3 is CASSLATGANTDTQYF. The CDR3 DNA reads as TGTGCCAGCAGCTTAGCGACGGGCGCTAACACAGATACGCAGTATTTT.